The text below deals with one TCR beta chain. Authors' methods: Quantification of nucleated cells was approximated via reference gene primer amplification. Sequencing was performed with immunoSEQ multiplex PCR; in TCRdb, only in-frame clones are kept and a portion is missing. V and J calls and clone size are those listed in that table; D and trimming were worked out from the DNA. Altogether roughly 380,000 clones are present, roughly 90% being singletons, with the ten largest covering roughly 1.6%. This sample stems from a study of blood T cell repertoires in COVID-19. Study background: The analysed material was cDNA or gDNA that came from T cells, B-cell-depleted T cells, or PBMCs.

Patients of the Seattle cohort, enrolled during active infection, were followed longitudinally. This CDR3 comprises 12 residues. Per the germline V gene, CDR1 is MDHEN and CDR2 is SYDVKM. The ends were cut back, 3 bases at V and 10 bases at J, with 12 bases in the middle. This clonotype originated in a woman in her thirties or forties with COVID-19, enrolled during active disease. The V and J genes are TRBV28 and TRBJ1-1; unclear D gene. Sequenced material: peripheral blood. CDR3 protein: CASSFLWGAAFF. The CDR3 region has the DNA TGTGCCAGCAGTTTCCTGTGGGGAGCAGCTTTCTTT. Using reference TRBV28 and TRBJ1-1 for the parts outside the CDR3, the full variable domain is DVKVTQSSRYLVKRTGEKVFLECVQDMDHENMFWYRQDPGLGLRLIYFSYDVKMKEKGDIPEGYSVSREKKERFSLILESASTNQTSMYLCASSFLWGAAFFGQGTRLTVV.